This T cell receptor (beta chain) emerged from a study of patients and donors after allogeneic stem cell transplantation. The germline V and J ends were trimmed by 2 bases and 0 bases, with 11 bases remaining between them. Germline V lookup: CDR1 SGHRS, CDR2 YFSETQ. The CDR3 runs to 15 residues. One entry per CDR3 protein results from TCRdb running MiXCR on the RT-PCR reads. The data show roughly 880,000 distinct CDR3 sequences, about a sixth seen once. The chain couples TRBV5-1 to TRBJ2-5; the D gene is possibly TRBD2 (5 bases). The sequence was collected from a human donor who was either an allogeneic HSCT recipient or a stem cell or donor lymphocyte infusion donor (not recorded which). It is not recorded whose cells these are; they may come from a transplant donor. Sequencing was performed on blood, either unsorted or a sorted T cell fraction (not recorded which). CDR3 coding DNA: TGCGCCAGCAGCTTCGGGTCGGGGTACCAAGAGACCCAGTACTTC. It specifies CASSFGSGYQETQYF.